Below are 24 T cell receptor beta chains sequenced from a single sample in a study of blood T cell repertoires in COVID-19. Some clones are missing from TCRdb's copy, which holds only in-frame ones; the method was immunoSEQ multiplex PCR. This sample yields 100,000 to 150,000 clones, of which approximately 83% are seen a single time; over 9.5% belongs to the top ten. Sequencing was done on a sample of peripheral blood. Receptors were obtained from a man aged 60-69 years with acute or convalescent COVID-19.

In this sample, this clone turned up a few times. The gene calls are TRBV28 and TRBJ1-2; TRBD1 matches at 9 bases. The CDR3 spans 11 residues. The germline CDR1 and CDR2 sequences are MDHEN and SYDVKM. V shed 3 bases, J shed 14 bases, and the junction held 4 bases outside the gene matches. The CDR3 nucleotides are TGTGCCAGCAGTTTGGACAGGGGAAAAACCTTC. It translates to CASSLDRGKTF.

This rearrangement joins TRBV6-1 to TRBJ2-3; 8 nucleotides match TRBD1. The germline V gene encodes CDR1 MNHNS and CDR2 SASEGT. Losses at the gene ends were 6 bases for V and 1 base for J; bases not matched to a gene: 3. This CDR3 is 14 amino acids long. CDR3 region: CASRKTGGTDTQYF. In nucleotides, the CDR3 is TGTGCCAGCAGAAAGACAGGGGGCACAGATACGCAGTATTTT.

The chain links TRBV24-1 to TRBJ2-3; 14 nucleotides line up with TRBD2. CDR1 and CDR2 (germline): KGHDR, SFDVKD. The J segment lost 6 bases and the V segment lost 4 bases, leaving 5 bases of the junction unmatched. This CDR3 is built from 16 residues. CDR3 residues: CATSDPTSGRADTQYF. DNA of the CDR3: TGTGCCACCAGTGACCCGACTAGCGGGAGGGCCGATACGCAGTATTTT.

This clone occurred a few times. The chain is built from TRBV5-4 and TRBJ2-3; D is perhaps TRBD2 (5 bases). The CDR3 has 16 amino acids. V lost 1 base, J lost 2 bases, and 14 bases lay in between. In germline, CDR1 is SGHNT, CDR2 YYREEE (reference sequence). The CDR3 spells CASSLPSPTLTDTQYF. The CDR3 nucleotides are TGTGCCAGCAGCTTGCCTAGCCCAACGCTCACAGATACGCAGTATTTT.

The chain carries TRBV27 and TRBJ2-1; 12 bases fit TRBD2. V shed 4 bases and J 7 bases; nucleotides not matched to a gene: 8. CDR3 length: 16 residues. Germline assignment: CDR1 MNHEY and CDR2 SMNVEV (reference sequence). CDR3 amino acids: CASSSPSTSGRNEQFF. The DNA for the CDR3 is TGTGCCAGCAGTTCTCCCTCGACTAGCGGGAGAAATGAGCAGTTCTTC.

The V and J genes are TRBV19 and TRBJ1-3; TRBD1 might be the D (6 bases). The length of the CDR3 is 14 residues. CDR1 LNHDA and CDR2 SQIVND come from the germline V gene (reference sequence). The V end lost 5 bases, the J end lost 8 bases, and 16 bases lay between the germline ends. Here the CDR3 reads CASSFRTVKDTIYF. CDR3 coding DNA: TGTGCCAGTAGTTTCCGGACAGTTAAGGACACCATATATTTT.

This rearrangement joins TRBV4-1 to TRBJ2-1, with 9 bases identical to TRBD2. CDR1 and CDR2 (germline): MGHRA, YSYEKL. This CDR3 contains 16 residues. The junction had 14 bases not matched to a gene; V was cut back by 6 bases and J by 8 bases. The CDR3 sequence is CASSKNYGGRGHEQFF. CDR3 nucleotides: TGCGCCAGCAGTAAAAATTACGGCGGGAGGGGCCATGAGCAGTTCTTC.

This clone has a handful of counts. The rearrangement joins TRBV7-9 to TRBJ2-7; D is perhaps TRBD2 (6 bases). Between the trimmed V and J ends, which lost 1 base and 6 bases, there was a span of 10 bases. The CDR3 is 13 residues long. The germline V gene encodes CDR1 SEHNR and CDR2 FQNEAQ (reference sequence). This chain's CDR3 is CASSLEVGGEQYF. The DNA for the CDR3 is TGTGCCAGCAGCTTAGAAGTCGGGGGCGAGCAGTACTTC.

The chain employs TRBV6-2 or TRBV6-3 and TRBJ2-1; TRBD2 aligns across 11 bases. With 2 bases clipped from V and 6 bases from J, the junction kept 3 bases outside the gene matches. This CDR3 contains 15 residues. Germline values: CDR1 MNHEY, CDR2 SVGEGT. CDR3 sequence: CASSYRGTSGNEQFF. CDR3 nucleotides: TGTGCCAGCAGTTACCGCGGGACTAGCGGCAATGAGCAGTTCTTC.

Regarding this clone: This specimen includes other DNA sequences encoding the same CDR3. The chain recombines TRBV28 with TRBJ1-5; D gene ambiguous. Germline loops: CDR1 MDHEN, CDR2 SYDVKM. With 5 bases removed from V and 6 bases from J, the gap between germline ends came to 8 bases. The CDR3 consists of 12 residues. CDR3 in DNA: TGTGCCAGCAGTCTGGGAGGTCAGCCCCAGCATTTT. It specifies CASSLGGQPQHF.

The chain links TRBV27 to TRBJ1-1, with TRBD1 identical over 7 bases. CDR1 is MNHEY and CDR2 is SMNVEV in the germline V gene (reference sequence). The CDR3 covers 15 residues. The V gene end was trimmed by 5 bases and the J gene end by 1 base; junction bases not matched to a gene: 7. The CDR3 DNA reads TGTGCCAGCAGTCCCCGGACAGGCGGGAACACTGAAGCTTTCTTT. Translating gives CASSPRTGGNTEAFF.

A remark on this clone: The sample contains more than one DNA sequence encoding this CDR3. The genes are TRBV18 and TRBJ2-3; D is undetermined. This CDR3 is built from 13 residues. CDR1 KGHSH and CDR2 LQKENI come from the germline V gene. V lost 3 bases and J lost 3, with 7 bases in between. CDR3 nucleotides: TGTGCCAGCTCACCCTCACTTACAGATACGCAGTATTTT. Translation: CASSPSLTDTQYF.

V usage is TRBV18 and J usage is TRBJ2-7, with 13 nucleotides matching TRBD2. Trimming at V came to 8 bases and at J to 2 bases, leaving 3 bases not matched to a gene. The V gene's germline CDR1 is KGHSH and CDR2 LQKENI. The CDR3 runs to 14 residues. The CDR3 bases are TGTGCCAGCACTGGACTAGCGGGAGCCTACGAGCAGTACTTC. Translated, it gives CASTGLAGAYEQYF. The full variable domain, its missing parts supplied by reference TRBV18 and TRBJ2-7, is NAGVMQNPRHLVRRRGQEARLRCSPMKGHSHVYWYRQLPEEGLKFMVYLQKENIIDESGMPKERFSAEFPKEGPSILRIQQVVRGDSAAYFCASTGLAGAYEQYFGPGTRLTVT.

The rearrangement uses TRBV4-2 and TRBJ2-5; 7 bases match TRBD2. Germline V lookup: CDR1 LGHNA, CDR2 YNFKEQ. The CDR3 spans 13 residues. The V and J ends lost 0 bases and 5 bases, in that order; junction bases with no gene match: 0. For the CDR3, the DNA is TGTGCCAGCAGCCAAGACGGGGGGGAGACCCAGTACTTC. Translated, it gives CASSQDGGETQYF.

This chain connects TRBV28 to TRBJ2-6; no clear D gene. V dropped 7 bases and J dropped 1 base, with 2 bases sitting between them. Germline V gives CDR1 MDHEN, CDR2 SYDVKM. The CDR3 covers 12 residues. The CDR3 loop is CASTSGANVLTF. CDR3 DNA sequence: TGTGCCAGCACTTCTGGGGCCAACGTCCTGACTTTC.

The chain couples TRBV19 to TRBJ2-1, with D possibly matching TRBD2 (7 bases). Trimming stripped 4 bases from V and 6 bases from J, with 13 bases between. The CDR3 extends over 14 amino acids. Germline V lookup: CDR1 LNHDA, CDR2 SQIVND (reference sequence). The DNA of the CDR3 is TGTGCCAGTAGTAGGGGGGGGCGTAGCAATGAGCAGTTCTTC. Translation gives CASSRGGRSNEQFF.

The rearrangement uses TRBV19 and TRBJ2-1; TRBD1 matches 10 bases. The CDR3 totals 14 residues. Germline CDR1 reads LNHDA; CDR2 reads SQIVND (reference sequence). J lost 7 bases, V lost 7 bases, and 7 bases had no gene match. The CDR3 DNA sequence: TGTGCCAGTACCCTGACAGGGGGCCTAAATGAGCAGTTCTTC. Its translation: CASTLTGGLNEQFF.

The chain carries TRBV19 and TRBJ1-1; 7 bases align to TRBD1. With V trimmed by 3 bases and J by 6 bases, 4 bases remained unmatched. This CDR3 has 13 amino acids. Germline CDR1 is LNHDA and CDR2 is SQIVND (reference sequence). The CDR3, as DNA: TGTGCCAGTAGTATTATGACAGGGTCTGAAGCTTTCTTT. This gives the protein CASSIMTGSEAFF.

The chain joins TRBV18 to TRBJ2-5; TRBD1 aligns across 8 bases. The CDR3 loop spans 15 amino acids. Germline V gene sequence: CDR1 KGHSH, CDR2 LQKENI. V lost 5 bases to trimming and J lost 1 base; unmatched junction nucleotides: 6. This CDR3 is CASSSTGGSQETQYF. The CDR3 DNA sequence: TGTGCCAGCTCATCTACAGGGGGAAGCCAAGAGACCCAGTACTTC.

The CDR3 nucleotides are TGCAGCGTTGGGGCCGAAGATCAAGCTTTCTTT. It encodes CSVGAEDQAFF. This chain links TRBV29-1 with TRBJ1-1; D uncertain. The germline CDR1 and CDR2 sequences are SQVTM and ANQGSEA. Deletions cut 4 bases from V and 9 bases from J, with 12 bases between. This CDR3 contains 11 residues.

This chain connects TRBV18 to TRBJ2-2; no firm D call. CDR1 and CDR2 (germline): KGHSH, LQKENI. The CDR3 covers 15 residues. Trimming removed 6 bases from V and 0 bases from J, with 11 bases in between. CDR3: CASSQRKPNTGELFF. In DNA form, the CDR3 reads TGTGCCAGCTCGCAGAGGAAACCGAACACCGGGGAGCTGTTTTTT.

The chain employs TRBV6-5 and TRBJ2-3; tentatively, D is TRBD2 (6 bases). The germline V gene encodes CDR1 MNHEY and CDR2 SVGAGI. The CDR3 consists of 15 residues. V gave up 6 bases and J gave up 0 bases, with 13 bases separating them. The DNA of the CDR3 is TGTGCCAGCAGGGGGACTCACCAAAGCACAGATACGCAGTATTTT. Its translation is CASRGTHQSTDTQYF.

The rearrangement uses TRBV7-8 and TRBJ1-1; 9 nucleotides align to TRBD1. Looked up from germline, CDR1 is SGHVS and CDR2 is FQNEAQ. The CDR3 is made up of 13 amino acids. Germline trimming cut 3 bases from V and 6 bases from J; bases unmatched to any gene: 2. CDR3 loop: CASSFNRGPEAFF. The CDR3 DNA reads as TGTGCCAGCAGCTTTAACAGGGGGCCTGAAGCTTTCTTT.

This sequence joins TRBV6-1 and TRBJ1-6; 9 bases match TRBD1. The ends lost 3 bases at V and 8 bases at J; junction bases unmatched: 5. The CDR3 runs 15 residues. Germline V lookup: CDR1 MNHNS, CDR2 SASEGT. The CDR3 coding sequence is TGTGCCAGCAGTGAGGACGGGACAGGGTATTCACCCCTCCACTTT. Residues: CASSEDGTGYSPLHF.